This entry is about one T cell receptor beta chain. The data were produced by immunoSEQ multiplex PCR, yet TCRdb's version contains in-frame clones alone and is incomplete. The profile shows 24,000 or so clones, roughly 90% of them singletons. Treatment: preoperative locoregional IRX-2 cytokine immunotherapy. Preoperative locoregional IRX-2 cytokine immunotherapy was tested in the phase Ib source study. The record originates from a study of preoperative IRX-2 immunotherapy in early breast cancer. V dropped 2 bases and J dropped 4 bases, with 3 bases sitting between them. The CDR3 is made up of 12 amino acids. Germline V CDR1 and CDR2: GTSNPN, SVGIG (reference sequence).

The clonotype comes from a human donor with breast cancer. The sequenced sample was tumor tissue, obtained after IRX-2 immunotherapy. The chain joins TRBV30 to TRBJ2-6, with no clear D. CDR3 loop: CAWSSGANVLTF. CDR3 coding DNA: TGTGCCTGGAGTTCAGGGGCCAACGTCCTGACTTTC.